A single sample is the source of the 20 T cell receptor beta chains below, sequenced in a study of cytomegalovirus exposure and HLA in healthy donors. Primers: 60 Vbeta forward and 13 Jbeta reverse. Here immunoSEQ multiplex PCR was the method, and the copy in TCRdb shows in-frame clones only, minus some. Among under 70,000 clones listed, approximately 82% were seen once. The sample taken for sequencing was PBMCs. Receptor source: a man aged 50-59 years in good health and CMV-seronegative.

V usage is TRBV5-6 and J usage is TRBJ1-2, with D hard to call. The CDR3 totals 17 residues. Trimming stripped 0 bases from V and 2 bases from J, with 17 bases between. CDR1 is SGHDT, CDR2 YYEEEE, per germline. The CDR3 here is CASSLAWGGKANYGYTF. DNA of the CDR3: TGTGCCAGCAGCTTGGCCTGGGGAGGGAAGGCCAACTATGGCTACACCTTC.

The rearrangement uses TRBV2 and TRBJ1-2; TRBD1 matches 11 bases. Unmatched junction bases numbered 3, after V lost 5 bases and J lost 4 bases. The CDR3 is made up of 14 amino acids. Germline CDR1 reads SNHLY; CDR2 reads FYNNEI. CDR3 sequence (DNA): TGTGCCAGCAGTCAGGACAGGGGGCCCTATGGCTACACCTTC. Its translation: CASSQDRGPYGYTF. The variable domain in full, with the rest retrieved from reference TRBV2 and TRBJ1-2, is EPEVTQTPSHQVTQMGQEVILRCVPISNHLYFYWYRQILGQKVEFLVSFYNNEISEKSEIFDDQFSVERPDGSNFTLKIRSTKLEDSAMYFCASSQDRGPYGYTFGSGTRLTVV.

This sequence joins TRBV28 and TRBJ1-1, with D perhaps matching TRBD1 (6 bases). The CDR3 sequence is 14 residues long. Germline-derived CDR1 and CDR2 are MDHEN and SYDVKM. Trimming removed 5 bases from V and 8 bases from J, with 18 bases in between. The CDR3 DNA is TGTGCCAGCAGTCCCTGGACAGCTAGTACGGAAGCTTTCTTT. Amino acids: CASSPWTASTEAFF.

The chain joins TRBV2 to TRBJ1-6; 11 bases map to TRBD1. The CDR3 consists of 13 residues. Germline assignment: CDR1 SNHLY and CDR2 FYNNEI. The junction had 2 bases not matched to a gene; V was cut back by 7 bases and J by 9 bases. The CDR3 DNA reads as TGTGCCAGCAAAGGGACAGGGGGTTCACCCCTCCACTTT. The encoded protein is CASKGTGGSPLHF.

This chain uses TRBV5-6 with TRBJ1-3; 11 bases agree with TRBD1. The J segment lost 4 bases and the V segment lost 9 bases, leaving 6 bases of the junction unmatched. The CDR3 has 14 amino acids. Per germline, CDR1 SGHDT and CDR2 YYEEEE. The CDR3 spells CATGQGARGNTIYF. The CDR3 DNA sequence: TGTGCCACCGGACAGGGGGCGAGAGGAAACACCATATATTTT.

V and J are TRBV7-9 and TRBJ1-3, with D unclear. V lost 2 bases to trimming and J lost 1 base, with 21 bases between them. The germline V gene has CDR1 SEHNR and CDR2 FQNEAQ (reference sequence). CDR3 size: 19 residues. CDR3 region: CASSLYATSVTRSGNTIYF. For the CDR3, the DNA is TGTGCCAGCAGCTTATATGCGACATCGGTCACAAGATCTGGAAACACCATATATTTT.

CDR3 nucleotides: TGTGCCAGCAGCGTATCCGGGACAGCCCTCGGCACCTTC. Encoded protein: CASSVSGTALGTF. The chain recombines TRBV9 with TRBJ1-2; TRBD1 agrees at 7 bases. Trimming removed 1 base from V and 13 bases from J; junction bases left unmatched: 10. The germline gives CDR1 SGDLS, CDR2 YYNGEE. The CDR3 has 13 residues. The complete variable domain, with remaining parts taken from reference TRBV9 and TRBJ1-2, reads DSGVTQTPKHLITATGQRVTLRCSPRSGDLSVYWYQQSLDQGLQFLIQYYNGEERAKGNILERFSAQQFPDLHSELNLSSLELGDSALYFCASSVSGTALGTFGSGTRLTVV.

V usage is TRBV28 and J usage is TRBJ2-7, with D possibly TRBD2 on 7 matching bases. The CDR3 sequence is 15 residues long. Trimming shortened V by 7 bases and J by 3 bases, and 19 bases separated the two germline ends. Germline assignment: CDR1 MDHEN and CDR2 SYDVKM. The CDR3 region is CASTLGGGGGYEQYF. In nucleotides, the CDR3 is TGTGCCAGCACCCTCGGGGGAGGGGGGGGCTACGAGCAGTACTTC.

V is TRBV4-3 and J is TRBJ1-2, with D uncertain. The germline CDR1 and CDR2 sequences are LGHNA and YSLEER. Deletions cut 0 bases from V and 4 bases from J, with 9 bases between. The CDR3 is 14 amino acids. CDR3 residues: CASSQDGGRYGYTF. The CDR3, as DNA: TGCGCCAGCAGCCAAGACGGCGGTCGCTATGGCTACACCTTC.

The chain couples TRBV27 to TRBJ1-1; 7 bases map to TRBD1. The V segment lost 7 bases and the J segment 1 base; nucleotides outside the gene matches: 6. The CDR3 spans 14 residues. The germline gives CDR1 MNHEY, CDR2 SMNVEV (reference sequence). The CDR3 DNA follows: TGTGCCAGCACAGGGGGGAGGTGGAACACTGAAGCTTTCTTT. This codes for CASTGGRWNTEAFF.

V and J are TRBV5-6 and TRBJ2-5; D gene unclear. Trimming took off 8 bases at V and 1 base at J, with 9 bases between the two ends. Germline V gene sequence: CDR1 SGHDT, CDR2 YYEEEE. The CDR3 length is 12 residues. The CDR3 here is CASSGIQETQYF. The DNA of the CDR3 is TGTGCCAGTAGTGGTATCCAAGAGACCCAGTACTTC.

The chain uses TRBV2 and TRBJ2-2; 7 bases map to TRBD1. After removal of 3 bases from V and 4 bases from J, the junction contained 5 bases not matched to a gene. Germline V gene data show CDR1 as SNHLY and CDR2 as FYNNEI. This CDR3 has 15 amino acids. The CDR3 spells CASSDGAGGTGELFF. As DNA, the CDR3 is TGTGCCAGCAGTGACGGGGCAGGGGGCACCGGGGAGCTGTTTTTT.

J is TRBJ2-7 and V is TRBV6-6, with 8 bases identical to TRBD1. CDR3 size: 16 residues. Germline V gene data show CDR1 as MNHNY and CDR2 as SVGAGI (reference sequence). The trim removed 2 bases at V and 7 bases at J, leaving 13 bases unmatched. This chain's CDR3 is CASSYHFGQGDGEQYF. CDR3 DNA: TGTGCCAGCAGTTACCATTTCGGACAGGGCGACGGGGAGCAGTACTTC.

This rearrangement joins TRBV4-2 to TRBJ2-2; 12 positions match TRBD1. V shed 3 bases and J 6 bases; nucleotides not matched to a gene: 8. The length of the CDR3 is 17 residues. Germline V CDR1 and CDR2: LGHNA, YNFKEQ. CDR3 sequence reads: CASSHGGQGASPGELFF. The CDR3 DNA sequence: TGTGCCAGCAGCCACGGGGGACAGGGGGCTTCCCCCGGGGAGCTGTTTTTT.

In DNA form, the CDR3 reads TGTGCCAGCAGCCAGGCGGACATCCGGCAGTTCTTC. It translates to CASSQADIRQFF. This chain connects TRBV6-1 to TRBJ2-1; maybe TRBD1 (5 bases). This CDR3 comprises 12 residues. Deletions cut 6 bases from V and 12 bases from J, with 15 bases between. CDR1 and CDR2 (germline): MNHNS, SASEGT.

The CDR3 is CASSLGSSGSYEQYF. The CDR3 DNA reads as TGTGCCAGCAGTTTGGGGTCTAGCGGGAGCTACGAGCAGTACTTC. V is TRBV27 and J is TRBJ2-7; 10 bases map to TRBD2. The CDR3 has 15 residues. CDR1 is MNHEY and CDR2 is SMNVEV in the germline V gene (reference sequence). V lost 3 bases to trimming and J lost 3 bases; unmatched junction nucleotides: 5.

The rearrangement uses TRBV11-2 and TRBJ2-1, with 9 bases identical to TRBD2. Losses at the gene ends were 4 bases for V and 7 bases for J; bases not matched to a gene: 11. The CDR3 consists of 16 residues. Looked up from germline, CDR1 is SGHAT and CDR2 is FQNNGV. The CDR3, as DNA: TGTGCCAGCAGCTCAAATCAGCGGGGGGCCGGAAATGAGCAGTTCTTC. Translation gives CASSSNQRGAGNEQFF.

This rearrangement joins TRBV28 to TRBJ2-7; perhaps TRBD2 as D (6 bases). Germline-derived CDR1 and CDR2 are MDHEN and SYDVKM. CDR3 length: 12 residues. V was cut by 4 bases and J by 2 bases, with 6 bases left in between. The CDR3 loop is CASSWGAYEQYF. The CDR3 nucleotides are TGTGCCAGCAGTTGGGGGGCCTACGAGCAGTACTTC.

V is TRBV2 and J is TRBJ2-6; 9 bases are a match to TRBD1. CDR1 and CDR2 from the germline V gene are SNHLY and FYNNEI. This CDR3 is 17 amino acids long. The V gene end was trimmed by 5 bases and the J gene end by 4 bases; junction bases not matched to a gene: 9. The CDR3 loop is CASSSGTGNSGANVLTF. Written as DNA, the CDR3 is TGTGCCAGCAGTTCCGGGACAGGGAACTCCGGGGCCAACGTCCTGACTTTC.

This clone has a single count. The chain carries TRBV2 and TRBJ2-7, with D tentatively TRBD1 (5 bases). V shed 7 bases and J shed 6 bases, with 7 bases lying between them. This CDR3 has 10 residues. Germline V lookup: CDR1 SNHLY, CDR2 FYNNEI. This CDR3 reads CASIRGEQYF. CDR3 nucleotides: TGTGCCAGCATTAGGGGCGAGCAGTACTTC. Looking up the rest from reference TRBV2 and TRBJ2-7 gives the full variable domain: EPEVTQTPSHQVTQMGQEVILRCVPISNHLYFYWYRQILGQKVEFLVSFYNNEISEKSEIFDDQFSVERPDGSNFTLKIRSTKLEDSAMYFCASIRGEQYFGPGTRLTVT.